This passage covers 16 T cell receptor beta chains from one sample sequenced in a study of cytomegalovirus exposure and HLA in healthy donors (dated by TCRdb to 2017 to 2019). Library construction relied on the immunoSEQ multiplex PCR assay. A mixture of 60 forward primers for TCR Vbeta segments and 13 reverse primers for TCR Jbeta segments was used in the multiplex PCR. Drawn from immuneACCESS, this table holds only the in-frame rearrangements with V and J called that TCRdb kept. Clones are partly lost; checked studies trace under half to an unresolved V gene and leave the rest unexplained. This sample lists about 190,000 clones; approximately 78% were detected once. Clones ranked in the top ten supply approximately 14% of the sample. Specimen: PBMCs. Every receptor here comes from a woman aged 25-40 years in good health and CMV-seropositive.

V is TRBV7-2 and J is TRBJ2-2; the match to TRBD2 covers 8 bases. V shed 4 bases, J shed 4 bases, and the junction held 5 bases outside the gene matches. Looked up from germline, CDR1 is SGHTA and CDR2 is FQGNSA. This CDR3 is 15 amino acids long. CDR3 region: CASSSGLVGTGELFF. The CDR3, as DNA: TGTGCCAGCAGCTCGGGACTAGTGGGCACCGGGGAGCTGTTTTTT.

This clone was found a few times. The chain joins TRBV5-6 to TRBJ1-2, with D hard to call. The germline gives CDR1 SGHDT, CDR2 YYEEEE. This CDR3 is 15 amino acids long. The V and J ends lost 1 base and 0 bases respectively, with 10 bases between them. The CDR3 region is CASSLWRGANYGYTF. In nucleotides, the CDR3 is TGTGCCAGCAGCTTGTGGCGAGGAGCTAACTATGGCTACACCTTC. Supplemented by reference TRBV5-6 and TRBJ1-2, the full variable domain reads DAGVTQSPTHLIKTRGQQVTLRCSPKSGHDTVSWYQQALGQGPQFIFQYYEEEERQRGNFPDRFSGHQFPNYSSELNVNALLLGDSALYLCASSLWRGANYGYTFGSGTRLTVV.

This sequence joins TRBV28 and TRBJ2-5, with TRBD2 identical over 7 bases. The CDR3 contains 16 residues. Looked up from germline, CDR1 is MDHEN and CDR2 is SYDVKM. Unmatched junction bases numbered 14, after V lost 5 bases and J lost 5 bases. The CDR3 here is CASSMTILTSKETQYF. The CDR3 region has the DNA TGTGCCAGCAGTATGACTATCCTGACTAGCAAGGAGACCCAGTACTTC.

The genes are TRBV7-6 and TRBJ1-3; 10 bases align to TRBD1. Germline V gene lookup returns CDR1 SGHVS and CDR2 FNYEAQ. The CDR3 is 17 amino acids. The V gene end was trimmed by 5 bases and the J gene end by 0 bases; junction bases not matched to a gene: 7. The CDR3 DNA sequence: TGTGCCAGCAGCCCAGACAGGGGGCCCGTCTCTGGAAACACCATATATTTT. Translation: CASSPDRGPVSGNTIYF.

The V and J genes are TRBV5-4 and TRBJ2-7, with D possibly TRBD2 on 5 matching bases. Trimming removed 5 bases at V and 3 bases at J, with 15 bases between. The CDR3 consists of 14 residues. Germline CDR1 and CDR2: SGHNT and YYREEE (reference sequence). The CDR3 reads CASRPGKGSYEQYF. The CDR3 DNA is TGTGCCAGCAGACCCGGGAAAGGAAGCTACGAGCAGTACTTC.

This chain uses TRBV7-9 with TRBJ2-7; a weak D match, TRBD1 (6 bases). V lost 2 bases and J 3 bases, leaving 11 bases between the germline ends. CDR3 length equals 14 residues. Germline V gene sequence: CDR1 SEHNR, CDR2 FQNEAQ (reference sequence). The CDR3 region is CASSLSQGGYEQYF. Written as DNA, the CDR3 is TGTGCCAGCAGCTTATCACAGGGTGGCTACGAGCAGTACTTC.

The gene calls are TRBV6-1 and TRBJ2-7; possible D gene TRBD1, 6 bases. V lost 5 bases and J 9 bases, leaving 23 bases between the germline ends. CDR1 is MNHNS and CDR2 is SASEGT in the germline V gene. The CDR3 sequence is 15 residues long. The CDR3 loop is CASSPASTGRLGQYF. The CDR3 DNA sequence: TGTGCCAGCAGTCCGGCCTCGACAGGCCGGTTGGGGCAGTACTTC.

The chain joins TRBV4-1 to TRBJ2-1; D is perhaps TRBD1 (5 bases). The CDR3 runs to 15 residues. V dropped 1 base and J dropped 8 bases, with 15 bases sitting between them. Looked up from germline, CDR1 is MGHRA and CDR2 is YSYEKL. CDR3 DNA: TGCGCCAGCAGCCAAGTTGGGGCCCCCCCCGATGAGCAGTTCTTC. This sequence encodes CASSQVGAPPDEQFF.

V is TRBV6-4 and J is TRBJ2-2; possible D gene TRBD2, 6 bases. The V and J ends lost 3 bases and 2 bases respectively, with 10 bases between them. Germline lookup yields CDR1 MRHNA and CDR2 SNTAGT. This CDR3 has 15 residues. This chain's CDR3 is CASSEGGDNTGELFF. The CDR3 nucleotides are TGTGCCAGCAGTGAGGGGGGAGATAACACCGGGGAGCTGTTTTTT.

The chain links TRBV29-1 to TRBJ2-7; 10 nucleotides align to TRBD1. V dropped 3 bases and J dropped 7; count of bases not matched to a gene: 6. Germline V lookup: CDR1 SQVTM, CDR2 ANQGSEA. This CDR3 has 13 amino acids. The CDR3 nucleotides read TGCAGCGTTGATCGGGACAGGGGTGGGGAGCAGTACTTC. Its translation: CSVDRDRGGEQYF.

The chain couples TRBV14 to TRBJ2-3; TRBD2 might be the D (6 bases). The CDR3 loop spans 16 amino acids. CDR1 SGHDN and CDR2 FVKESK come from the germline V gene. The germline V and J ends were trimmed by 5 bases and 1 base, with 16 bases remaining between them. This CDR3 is CASSSSGDPGTDTQYF. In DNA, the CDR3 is TGTGCCAGCAGCAGTTCGGGAGACCCTGGCACAGATACGCAGTATTTT.

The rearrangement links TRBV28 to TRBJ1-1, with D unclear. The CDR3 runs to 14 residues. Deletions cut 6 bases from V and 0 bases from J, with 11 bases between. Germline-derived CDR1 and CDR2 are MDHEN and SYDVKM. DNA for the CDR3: TGTGCCAGCAGACTTACGGGGATGAACACTGAAGCTTTCTTT. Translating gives CASRLTGMNTEAFF.

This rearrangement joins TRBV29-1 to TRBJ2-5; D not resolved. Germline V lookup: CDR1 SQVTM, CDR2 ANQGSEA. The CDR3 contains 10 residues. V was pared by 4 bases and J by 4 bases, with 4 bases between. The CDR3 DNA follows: TGCAGCGTTGCTAGAGAGACCCAGTACTTC. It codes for CSVARETQYF.

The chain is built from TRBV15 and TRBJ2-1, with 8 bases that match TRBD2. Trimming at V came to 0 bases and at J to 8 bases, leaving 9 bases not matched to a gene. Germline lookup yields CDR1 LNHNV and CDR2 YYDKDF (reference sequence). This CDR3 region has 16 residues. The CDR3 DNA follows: TGTGCCACCAGCAGAGATCAGAACGGGGGGGAAGATGAGCAGTTCTTC. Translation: CATSRDQNGGEDEQFF.

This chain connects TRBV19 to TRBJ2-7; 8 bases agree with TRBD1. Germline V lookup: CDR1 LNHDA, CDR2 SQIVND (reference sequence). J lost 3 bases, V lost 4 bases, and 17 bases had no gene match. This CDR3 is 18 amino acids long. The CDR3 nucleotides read TGTGCCAGTAGTAAGCGGGCCTCATCCGGGACAGGAGACTACGAGCAGTACTTC. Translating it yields CASSKRASSGTGDYEQYF.

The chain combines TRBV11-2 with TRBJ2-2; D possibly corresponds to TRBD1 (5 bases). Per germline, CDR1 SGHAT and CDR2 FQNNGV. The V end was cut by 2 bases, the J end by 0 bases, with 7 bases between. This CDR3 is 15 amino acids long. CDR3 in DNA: TGTGCCAGCAGCTTAAGGGGCGCGAACACCGGGGAGCTGTTTTTT. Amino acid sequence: CASSLRGANTGELFF.